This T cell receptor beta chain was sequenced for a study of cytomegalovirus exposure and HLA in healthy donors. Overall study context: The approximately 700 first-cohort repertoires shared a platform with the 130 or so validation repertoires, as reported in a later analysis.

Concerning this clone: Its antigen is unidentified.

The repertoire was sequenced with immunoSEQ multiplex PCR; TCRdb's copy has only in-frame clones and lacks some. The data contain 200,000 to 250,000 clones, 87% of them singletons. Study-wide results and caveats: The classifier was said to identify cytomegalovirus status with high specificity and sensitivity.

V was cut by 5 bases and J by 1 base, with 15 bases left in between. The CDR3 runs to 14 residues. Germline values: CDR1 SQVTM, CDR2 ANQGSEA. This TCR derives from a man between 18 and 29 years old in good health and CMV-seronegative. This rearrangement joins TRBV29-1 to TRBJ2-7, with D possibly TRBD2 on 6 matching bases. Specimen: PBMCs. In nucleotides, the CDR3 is TGCAGCGTTCAAGTGGGGGGACGGTCCTACGAGCAGTACTTC. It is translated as CSVQVGGRSYEQYF.